A selection of T cell receptor beta chains follows, all from one sample in a study of T cell repertoires in cytomegalovirus infection. Via MiXCR, TCRdb re-called the reads, giving one row per CDR3 protein. This table holds 570,000 or so distinct CDR3 sequences, roughly 42% found once. These receptors' antigens are unknown. Source: cultured PBMCs, taken from culture after CMV antigen stimulation. The source of these receptors is a human donor in good health (CMV status not recorded). Some clones in this sample may be carry-over from other donors' samples. Both conserved end residues are part of each CDR3. Fields, in order: D gene, V gene, J gene, clone size, CDR3 DNA, CDR3 protein. A D gene is named only where the DNA matches it firmly. Not every row has a clone size; where given, it reads once, few, many or a size class.

>TRBD2|TRBV20-1|TRBJ2-2|.
TGCAATGCTAGAGATTCAAGCGGGGGGGCAAAGACCGGGGAGCTGTTTTTT
CNARDSSGGAKTGELFF
>.|TRBV10-3|TRBJ2-2|.
TGTGCCATCAGTCCGAGATCATACGGCGGGGAGCTGTTTTTT
CAISPRSYGGELFF
>.|TRBV7-2|TRBJ1-4|.
TGTGCCAGCAGCTTGTCGGGGTTAGTTGATGAAAAACTGTTTTTT
CASSLSGLVDEKLFF
>TRBD1|TRBV7-6|TRBJ2-7|few
TGTGCCAGCAGCTTACGAGCAGGGGGAACTGAGCAGTACTTC
CASSLRAGGTEQYF
>.|TRBV6-8|TRBJ2-5|.
TGTGCCAGCAGTTACCTTACCAGGGGCCCGAAGACCCAGTACTTC
CASSYLTRGPKTQYF
>TRBD2|TRBV29-1|TRBJ2-5|.
TGCAGCGCTGGGGGACTAGGGTATGGAGAGACCCAGTACTTC
CSAGGLGYGETQYF
>.|TRBV12-3/TRBV12-4|TRBJ1-1|few
TGTGCCAGCAGTTTGGGGGGGCCCACTGAAGCTTTCTTT
CASSLGGPTEAFF
>TRBD1|TRBV7-9|TRBJ1-3|.
TGTGCCAGCAGCCCTACAGGGGCTGGAAACACCATATATTTT
CASSPTGAGNTIYF
>TRBD1|TRBV7-2|TRBJ1-3|few
TGTGCCAGCAGACCAGACAGGGGTGGAAACACCATATATTTT
CASRPDRGGNTIYF
>TRBD1|TRBV11-2|TRBJ2-4|.
TGTGCCAGCGGGCCTTCGACAGGGGCGGACATTCAGTACTTC
CASGPSTGADIQYF
>.|TRBV7-2|TRBJ2-3|.
TGTGCCAGCAGCCTCAATTTTGATACGCAGTATTTT
CASSLNFDTQYF
>TRBD2|TRBV7-6|TRBJ2-7|.
TGTGCCAGCAGCCTAAGACTAGCTGGGGACGAGCAGTACTTC
CASSLRLAGDEQYF
>.|TRBV11-2|TRBJ1-1|.
TGTGCCAGCAGCGTGCCCCCGGGCAACACTGAAGCTTTCTTT
CASSVPPGNTEAFF
>TRBD1|TRBV5-3|TRBJ2-2|.
TGTGCCAGCAGTCCGACCGGGACAGGGAACACCGGGGAGCTGTTTTTT
CASSPTGTGNTGELFF
>.|TRBV7-9|TRBJ1-2|.
TGTGCCAGCAGCTTAGGTGGGGAGGGGAATGGCTACACCTTC
CASSLGGEGNGYTF
>TRBD1|TRBV20-1|TRBJ2-5|once
TGCAGTGCTAGCACAGGGGGCCAAGAGACCCAGTACTTC
CSASTGGQETQYF
>.|TRBV7-2|TRBJ2-1|.
TGTGCCAGCAGCTCCTCCTTAGCCGGTGAGCAGTTCTTC
CASSSSLAGEQFF
>TRBD1|TRBV5-4|TRBJ1-4|few
TGTGCCAGCAGTTACCTCGGTTTGGGACAGAGAACGGTTTTT
CASSYLGLGQRTVF
>.|TRBV7-2|TRBJ2-3|.
TGTGCCAGCAGCCCATCAAACTATCCCACAGATACGCAGTATTTT
CASSPSNYPTDTQYF
>.|TRBV27|TRBJ2-3|.
TGTGCCAGCAGTTTTCAACTTGGGGGACCCCCAAGCACAGATACGCAGTATTTT
CASSFQLGGPPSTDTQYF
>.|TRBV7-1|TRBJ1-1|.
TGTGCCAGCAGCTCGGCCCCGAACACTGAATCTTTCTTT
CASSSAPNTESFF
>.|TRBV7-2|TRBJ2-3|.
TGTGCCAGCAGCTTCCCCCTAGATACGCAGTATTTT
CASSFPLDTQYF
>TRBD1|TRBV19|TRBJ1-1|.
TGTGCCAGTAGTAAGGGAGGACAGGGGAACACTGAAGCTTTCTTT
CASSKGGQGNTEAFF
>.|TRBV7-9|TRBJ1-3|.
TGTGCCAGCAACTTTCCAAAACAAGGGCAGATCATATATTTT
CASNFPKQGQIIYF
>TRBD2|TRBV7-2|TRBJ2-2|.
TGTGCCAGCAGCTCGGCCCTTCGACGGGGGGGGGGGGGGGAGCTGTTTTTT
CASSSALRRGGGGELFF
>.|TRBV7-9|TRBJ2-7|.
TGTGCCAGCAGCTCCCCAGGGCAGGGGAACTACGAGCAGTACTTC
CASSSPGQGNYEQYF
>TRBD1|TRBV24-1|TRBJ2-5|.
TGTGCCACCAGTGATCCTACAGGGGTCCGGGAGACCCAGTACTTC
CATSDPTGVRETQYF
>.|TRBV27|TRBJ1-3|.
TGTGCCAGCAGTTTTGAGCTGTTCCCGGCTGGTCCTGGAAACACCATATATTTT
CASSFELFPAGPGNTIYF
>TRBD1|TRBV28|TRBJ2-2|.
TGTGCCAGCGCTACGGGACAGGGAATGGCCGTCGGGGAGCTGTTTTTT
CASATGQGMAVGELFF
>TRBD2|TRBV5-4|TRBJ2-3|.
TGTGCCAGCAGCATTGGACGGGGGGGCGTGACAGATACGCAGTATTTT
CASSIGRGGVTDTQYF
>TRBD1|TRBV29-1|TRBJ1-1|.
TGCAGCGTTGGAACAGGGGGTACCACTGAAGCTTTCTTT
CSVGTGGTTEAFF
>.|TRBV7-2|TRBJ2-7|.
TGTGCCAGCAGCTTTACCCCGGGGCAGTCTACCTACGAGCAGTACTTC
CASSFTPGQSTYEQYF
>.|TRBV12-3/TRBV12-4|TRBJ2-7|.
TGTGCCAGCAGTTTAGAGCCCAGGGAGCAGTACTTC
CASSLEPREQYF
>.|TRBV11-2|TRBJ1-1|.
TGTGCCAGCAGCTTAGGACCGACAGCGACGGACACTGAAGCTTTCTTT
CASSLGPTATDTEAFF
>TRBD1|TRBV9|TRBJ1-4|few
TGTGCCAGCAGCCTACATCCCGGGACAGGGAGTGAAAAACTGTTTTTT
CASSLHPGTGSEKLFF
>.|TRBV4-1|TRBJ1-1|.
TGCGCCAGCAGCCAAGATCAAGGGTTCACTGAAGCTTTCTTT
CASSQDQGFTEAFF